This TCR beta chain was sequenced in a study of blood T cell repertoires in COVID-19. Study context: Sources were T cells, B-cell-depleted T cells, or PBMCs; the material itself was cDNA or gDNA.

Per germline, CDR1 SGHNT and CDR2 YYREEE (reference sequence). The CDR3 runs to 15 residues. V dropped 1 base and J dropped 8; count of bases not matched to a gene: 11. Using immunoSEQ multiplex PCR, the repertoire was profiled, and TCRdb retains in-frame clones only, with some absent. The table shows about 280,000 clones, with about nine tenths occurring only once. The origin of this receptor is a woman in her sixties who had recovered from COVID-19. The chain links TRBV5-4 to TRBJ1-2; 7 nucleotides line up with TRBD1. Material for sequencing was PBMCs or T cells enriched from blood (not recorded which). In DNA form, the CDR3 reads TGTGCCAGCAGCTTGTTTTGGTCAGGGGGTGCGGGCTACACCTTC. Its translation is CASSLFWSGGAGYTF.